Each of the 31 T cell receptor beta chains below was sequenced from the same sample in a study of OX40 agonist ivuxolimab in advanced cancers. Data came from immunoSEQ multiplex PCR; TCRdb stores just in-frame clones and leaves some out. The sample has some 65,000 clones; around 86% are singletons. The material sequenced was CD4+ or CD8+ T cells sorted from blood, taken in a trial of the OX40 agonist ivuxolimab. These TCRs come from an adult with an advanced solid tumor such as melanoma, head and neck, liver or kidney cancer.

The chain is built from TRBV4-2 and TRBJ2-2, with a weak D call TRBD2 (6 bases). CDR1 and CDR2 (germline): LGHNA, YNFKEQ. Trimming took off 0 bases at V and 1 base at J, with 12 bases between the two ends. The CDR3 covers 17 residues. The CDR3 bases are TGTGCCAGCAGCCAAGATAGGAGGGGTCGGAACACCGGGGAGCTGTTTTTT. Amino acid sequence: CASSQDRRGRNTGELFF.

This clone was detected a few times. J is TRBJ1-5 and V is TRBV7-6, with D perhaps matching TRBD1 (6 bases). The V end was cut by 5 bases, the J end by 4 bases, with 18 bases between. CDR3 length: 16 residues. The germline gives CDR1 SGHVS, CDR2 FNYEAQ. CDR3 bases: TGTGCCAGCAGCGAAAGGCCACCGGGACATAATCAGCCCCAGCATTTT. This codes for CASSERPPGHNQPQHF.

CDR3 amino acids: CASSYKGVGSNQPQHF. CDR3 coding DNA: TGTGCCAGCAGTTACAAGGGGGTAGGGAGCAATCAGCCCCAGCATTTT. This chain uses TRBV6-5 with TRBJ1-5; D possibly corresponds to TRBD1 (6 bases). This CDR3 has 16 residues. The ends were cut back, 2 bases at V and 1 base at J, with 12 bases in the middle. Germline V lookup: CDR1 MNHEY, CDR2 SVGAGI.

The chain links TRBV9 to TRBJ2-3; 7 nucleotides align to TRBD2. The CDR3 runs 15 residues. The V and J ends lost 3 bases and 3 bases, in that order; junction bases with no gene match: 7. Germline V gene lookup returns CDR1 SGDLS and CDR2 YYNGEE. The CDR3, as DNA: TGTGCCAGCAGCGCCCGGGACTACCGGACAGATACGCAGTATTTT. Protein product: CASSARDYRTDTQYF.

CDR3 protein: CASSKGEGRVGTQYF. CDR3 DNA sequence: TGTGCCAGCAGCAAAGGTGAAGGACGGGTAGGGACCCAGTACTTC. This chain joins TRBV21-1 and TRBJ2-5. TRBV21-1 is listed as a pseudogene. This CDR3 contains 15 residues.

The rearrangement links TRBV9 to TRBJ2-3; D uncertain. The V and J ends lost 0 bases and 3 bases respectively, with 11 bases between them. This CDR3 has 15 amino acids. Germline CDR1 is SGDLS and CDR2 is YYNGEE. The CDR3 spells CASSVGGSVTDTQYF. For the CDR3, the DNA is TGTGCCAGCAGCGTAGGGGGTTCGGTGACAGATACGCAGTATTTT.

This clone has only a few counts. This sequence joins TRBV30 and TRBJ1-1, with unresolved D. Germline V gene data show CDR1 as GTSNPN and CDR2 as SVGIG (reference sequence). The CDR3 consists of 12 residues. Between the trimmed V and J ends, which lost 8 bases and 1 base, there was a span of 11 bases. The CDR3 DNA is TGTGCCATGGGAGGAGCGAACACTGAAGCTTTCTTT. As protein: CAMGGANTEAFF.

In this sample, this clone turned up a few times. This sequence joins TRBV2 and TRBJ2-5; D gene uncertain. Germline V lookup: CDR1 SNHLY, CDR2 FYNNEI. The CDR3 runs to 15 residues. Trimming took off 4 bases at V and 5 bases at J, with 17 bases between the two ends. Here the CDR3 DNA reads TGTGCCAGCAGTGCCCTCGCGACACCTTCGGAGACCCAGTACTTC. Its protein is CASSALATPSETQYF.

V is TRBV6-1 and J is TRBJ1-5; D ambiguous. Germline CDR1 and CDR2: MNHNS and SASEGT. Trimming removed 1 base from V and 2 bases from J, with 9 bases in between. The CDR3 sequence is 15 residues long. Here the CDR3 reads CASSEEGLGNQPQHF. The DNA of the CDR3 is TGTGCCAGCAGTGAAGAGGGCTTGGGCAATCAGCCCCAGCATTTT.

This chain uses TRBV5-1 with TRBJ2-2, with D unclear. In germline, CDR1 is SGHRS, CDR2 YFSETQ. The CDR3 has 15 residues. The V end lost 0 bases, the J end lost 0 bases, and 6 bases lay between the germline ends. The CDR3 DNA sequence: TGCGCCAGCAGCTTGGTACCCACGAACACCGGGGAGCTGTTTTTT. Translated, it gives CASSLVPTNTGELFF.

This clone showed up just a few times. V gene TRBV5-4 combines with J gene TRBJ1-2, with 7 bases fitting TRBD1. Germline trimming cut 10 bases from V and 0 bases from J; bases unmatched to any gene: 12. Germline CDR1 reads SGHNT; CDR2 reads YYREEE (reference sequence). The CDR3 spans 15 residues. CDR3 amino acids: CAVLLNRGSNYGYTF. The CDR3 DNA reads TGTGCCGTTCTACTTAACAGGGGTTCTAACTATGGCTACACCTTC.

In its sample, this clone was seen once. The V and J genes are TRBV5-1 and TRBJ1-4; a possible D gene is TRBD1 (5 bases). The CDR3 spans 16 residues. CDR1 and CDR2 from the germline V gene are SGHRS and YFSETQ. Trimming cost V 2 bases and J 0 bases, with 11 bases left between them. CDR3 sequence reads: CASSLGTDATNEKLFF. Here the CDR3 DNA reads TGCGCCAGCAGCTTAGGGACGGACGCAACTAATGAAAAACTGTTTTTT.

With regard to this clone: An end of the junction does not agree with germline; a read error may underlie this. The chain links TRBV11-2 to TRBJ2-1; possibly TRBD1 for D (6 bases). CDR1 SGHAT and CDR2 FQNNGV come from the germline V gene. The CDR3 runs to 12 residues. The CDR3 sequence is CASSLETGEQFF. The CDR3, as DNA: TGTGCCAGCAGCCTAGAGACAGGTGAGCAGTTCTTC. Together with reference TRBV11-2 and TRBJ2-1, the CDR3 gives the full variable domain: EAGVAQSPRYKIIEKRQSVAFWCNPISGHATLYWYQQILGQGPKLLIQFQNNGVVDDSQLPKDRFSAERLKGVDSTLKIQPAKLEDSAVYLCASSLETGEQFFGPGTRLTVL.

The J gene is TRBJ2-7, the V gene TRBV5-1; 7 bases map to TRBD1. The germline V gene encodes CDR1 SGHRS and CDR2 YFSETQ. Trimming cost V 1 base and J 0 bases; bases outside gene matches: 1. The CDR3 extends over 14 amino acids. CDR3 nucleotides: TGCGCCAGCAGCTTGAACAGGGGCTCCTACGAGCAGTACTTC. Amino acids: CASSLNRGSYEQYF. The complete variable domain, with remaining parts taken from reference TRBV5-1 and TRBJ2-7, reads KAGVTQTPRYLIKTRGQQVTLSCSPISGHRSVSWYQQTPGQGLQFLFEYFSETQRNKGNFPGRFSGRQFSNSRSEMNVSTLELGDSALYLCASSLNRGSYEQYFGPGTRLTVT.

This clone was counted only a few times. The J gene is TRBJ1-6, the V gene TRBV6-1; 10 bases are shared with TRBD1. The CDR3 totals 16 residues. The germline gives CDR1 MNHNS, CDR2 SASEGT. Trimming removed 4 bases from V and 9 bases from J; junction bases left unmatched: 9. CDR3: CASSARQGALSSPLHF. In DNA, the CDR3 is TGTGCCAGCAGTGCCCGACAGGGGGCCTTGAGTTCACCCCTCCACTTT.

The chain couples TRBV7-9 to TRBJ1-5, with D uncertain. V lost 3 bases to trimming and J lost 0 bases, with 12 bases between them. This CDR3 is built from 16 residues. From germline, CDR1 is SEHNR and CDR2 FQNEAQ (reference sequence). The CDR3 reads CASSLIQGNSNQPQHF. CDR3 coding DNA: TGTGCCAGCAGCTTGATTCAAGGGAATAGCAATCAGCCCCAGCATTTT. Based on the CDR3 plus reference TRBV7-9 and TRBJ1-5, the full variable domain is DTGVSQNPRHKITKRGQNVTFRCDPISEHNRLYWYRQTLGQGPEFLTYFQNEAQLEKSRLLSDRFSAERPKGSFSTLEIQRTEQGDSAMYLCASSLIQGNSNQPQHFGDGTRLSIL.

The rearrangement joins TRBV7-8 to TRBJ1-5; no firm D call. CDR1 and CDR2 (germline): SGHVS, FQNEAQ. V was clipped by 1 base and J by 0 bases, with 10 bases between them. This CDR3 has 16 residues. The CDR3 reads CASSLEGWYSNQPQHF. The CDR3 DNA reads TGTGCCAGCAGCTTAGAAGGCTGGTATAGCAATCAGCCCCAGCATTTT. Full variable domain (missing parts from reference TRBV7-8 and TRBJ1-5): GAGVSQSPRYKVAKRGQDVALRCDPISGHVSLFWYQQALGQGPEFLTYFQNEAQLDKSGLPSDRFFAERPEGSVSTLKIQRTQQEDSAVYLCASSLEGWYSNQPQHFGDGTRLSIL.

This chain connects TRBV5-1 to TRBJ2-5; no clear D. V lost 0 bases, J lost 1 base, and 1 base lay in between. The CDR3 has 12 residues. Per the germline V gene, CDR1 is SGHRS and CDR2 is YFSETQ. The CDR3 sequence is CASSLGQETQYF. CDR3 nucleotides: TGCGCCAGCAGCTTGGGCCAAGAGACCCAGTACTTC.

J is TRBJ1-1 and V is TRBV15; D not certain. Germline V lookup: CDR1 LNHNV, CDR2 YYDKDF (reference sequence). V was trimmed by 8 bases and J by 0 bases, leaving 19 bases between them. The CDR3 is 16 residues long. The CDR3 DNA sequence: TGTGCCACCCCGGGCGTCGCCCGCCACATGAACACTGAAGCTTTCTTT. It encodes CATPGVARHMNTEAFF.

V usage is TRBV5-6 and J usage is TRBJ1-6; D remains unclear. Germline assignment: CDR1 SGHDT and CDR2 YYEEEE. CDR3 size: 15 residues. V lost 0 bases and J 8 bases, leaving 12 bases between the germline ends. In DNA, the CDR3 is TGTGCCAGCAGCTTGGACACCCGAAGGGATTCACCCCTCCACTTT. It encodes CASSLDTRRDSPLHF.

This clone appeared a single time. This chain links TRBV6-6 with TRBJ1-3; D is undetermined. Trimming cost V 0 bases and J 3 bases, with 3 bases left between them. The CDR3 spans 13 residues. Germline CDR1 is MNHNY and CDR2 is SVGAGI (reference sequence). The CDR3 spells CASSYSIGNTIYF. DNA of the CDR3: TGTGCCAGCAGTTACTCCATTGGAAACACCATATATTTT.

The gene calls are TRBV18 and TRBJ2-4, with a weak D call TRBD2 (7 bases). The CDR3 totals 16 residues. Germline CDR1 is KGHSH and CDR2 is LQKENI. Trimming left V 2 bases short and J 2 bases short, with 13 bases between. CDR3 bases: TGTGCCAGCTCACCAGGGGGGGCACTTACCAAAAACATTCAGTACTTC. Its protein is CASSPGGALTKNIQYF.

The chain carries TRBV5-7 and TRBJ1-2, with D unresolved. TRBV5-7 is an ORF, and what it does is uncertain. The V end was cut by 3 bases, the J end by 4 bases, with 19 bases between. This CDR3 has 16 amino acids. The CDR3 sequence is CASSCLSRGTSYGYTF. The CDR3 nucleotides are TGTGCCAGCAGCTGTCTCTCCCGGGGAACTTCCTATGGCTACACCTTC.

CDR3 residues: CASSEGTLYSNQPQHF. Written as DNA, the CDR3 is TGTGCCAGCAGTGAAGGGACACTTTATAGCAATCAGCCCCAGCATTTT. The chain carries TRBV6-1 and TRBJ1-5; D is possibly TRBD1 (5 bases). Trimming pared 1 base from V and 0 bases from J, leaving 10 bases between. CDR1 is MNHNS and CDR2 is SASEGT in the germline V gene. The CDR3 covers 16 residues.

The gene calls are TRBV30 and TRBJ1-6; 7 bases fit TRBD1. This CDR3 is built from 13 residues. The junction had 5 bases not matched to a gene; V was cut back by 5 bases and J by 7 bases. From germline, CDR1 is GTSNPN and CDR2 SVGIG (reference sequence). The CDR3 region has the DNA TGTGCCTGGGAGGGACAGCCAAATTCACCCCTCCACTTT. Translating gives CAWEGQPNSPLHF.

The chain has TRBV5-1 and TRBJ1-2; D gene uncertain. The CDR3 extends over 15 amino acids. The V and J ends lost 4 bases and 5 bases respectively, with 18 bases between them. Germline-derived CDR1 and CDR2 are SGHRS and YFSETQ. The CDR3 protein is CASSLAPGEEYGYTF. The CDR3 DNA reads TGCGCCAGCAGCCTGGCACCCGGGGAGGAGTATGGCTACACCTTC.

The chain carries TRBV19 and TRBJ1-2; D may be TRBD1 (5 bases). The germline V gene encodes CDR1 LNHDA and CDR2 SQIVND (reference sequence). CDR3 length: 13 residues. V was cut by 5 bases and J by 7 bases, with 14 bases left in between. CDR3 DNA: TGTGCCAGTAGTCCATGGACAACACCTGGCTACACCTTC. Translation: CASSPWTTPGYTF.

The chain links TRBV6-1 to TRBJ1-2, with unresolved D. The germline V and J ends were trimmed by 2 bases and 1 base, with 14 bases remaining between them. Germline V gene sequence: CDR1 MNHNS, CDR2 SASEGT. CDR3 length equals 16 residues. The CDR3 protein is CASSEQGRLDNYGYTF. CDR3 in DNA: TGTGCCAGCAGTGAACAAGGACGACTCGATAACTATGGCTACACCTTC.

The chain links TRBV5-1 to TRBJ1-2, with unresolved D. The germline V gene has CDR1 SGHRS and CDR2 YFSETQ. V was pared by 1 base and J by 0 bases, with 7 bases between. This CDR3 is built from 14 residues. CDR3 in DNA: TGCGCCAGCAGCTTGACGCAGACTAACTATGGCTACACCTTC. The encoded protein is CASSLTQTNYGYTF.

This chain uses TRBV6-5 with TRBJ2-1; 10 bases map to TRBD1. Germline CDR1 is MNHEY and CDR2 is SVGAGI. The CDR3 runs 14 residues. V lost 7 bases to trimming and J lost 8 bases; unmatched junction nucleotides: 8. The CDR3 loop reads CASTPGQGIHEQFF. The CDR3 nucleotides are TGTGCCAGCACCCCGGGACAGGGGATACATGAGCAGTTCTTC.

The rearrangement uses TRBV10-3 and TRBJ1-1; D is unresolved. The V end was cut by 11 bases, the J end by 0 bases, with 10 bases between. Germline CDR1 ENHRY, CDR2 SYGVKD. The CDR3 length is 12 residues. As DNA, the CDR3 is TGTGCCGCTGGAAGGCTGAACACTGAAGCTTTCTTT. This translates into CAAGRLNTEAFF.